This entry concerns a single T cell receptor (beta chain). No antigen is known for it. The record originates from a study of CD4 T cells in relation to SARS-CoV-2 and coronaviruses. Whole-study context: TCR beta CDR3s were sequenced after roughly 10-day antigen culture of PBMCs.

This CDR3 has 15 residues. CDR1 and CDR2 (germline): MGHRA, YSYEKL. V lost 4 bases, J lost 6 bases, and 16 bases lay in between. Study-wide results and caveats: Crossreactive clones expanded significantly less to SARS-CoV-2 than monoreactive clones.

Libraries were prepared by immunoSEQ multiplex PCR; TCRdb keeps only in-frame clonotypes and omits some of them. The table includes about 34,000 clones, 65% to 80% detected once. Naive or memory CD4+ cells were cultured 1:1 with T cell-depleted PBMCs plus CEF. This receptor was obtained from an adult with COVID-19. J is TRBJ2-1 and V is TRBV4-1; no clear D. Sequencing was carried out using memory CD4+ T cells from PBMCs, cultured in vitro. CDR3 protein: CASSPLSTGSNEQFF. The DNA of the CDR3 is TGCGCCAGCAGCCCCTTGTCCACTGGATCCAATGAGCAGTTCTTC.